This TCR beta chain was identified during a study of CD8+ T cells in alopecia areata. Overall study: It was 6 to 18 months of tofacitinib, and then there were 6 months off drug.

In each case, RNA was isolated and then reverse transcribed into cDNA as the sequencing template. Method: immunoSEQ multiplex PCR; TCRdb's copy keeps in-frame clones and lacks some. The sample comprises approximately 100,000 clones, 35% to 50% of which are singletons, and 0.79% rests with the top ten. Germline CDR1 is SEHNR and CDR2 is FQNEAQ (reference sequence). The V end was cut by 6 bases, the J end by 2 bases, with 13 bases between. The CDR3 extends over 14 amino acids. The J gene is TRBJ2-5, the V gene TRBV7-9, with D possibly being TRBD1 (5 bases). Sequencing was performed on CD4+ T cells sorted from blood. This clonotype was obtained from a human donor with alopecia areata. CDR3 in amino acids: CASSQGATQETQYF. As DNA, the CDR3 is TGTGCCAGCAGTCAAGGGGCTACTCAAGAGACCCAGTACTTC.